The present entry profiles one T cell receptor (beta chain) with its context. Treatment reported: around 19 received Ad26.COV2.S at low or high dose, single or two shots; five or six received placebo; per-sample allocation not given. Day 63 after the first injection of vaccine or placebo was the sampling time. The sample comes from a study of Ad26.COV2.S vaccination and SARS-CoV-2 variants. This CDR3 is 11 amino acids long. Trimming removed 8 bases from V and 6 bases from J, with 10 bases in between. Germline loops: CDR1 WSHSY, CDR2 SAAADI. The table came from immunoSEQ multiplex PCR; TCRdb's copy has only in-frame clones and leaves some out. The table has about 350,000 clones, about 85% seen once; the top ten hold roughly 3.1%.

V usage is TRBV10-2 and J usage is TRBJ1-2; TRBD1 might be the D (6 bases). The receptor's source is a person aged 18-65 years who received the Ad26.COV2.S COVID-19 vaccine or a placebo. The sample here was peripheral blood, taken in a trial of Ad26.COV2.S vaccine versus placebo. The CDR3 protein is CASLRGNGYTF. The CDR3 nucleotides read TGCGCCAGCCTGAGGGGGAATGGCTACACCTTC.